This TCR beta chain was retrieved from a study of cytomegalovirus exposure and HLA in healthy donors. Study at large: The approximately 100 million unique TCR beta sequences, from around 200 million T cells, were found by an earlier analysis.

Donors had nominal health at sampling but likely had unrecorded immune exposures. The table lists this clone with a count of one. The antigen remains unidentified. Study results and caveats: V- and J-gene trimming of TCR beta was linked (in a later analysis) to a missense DCLRE1C variant.

Primers included in the PCR were 60 Vbeta and 13 Jbeta primers. The repertoire was sequenced with immunoSEQ multiplex PCR; TCRdb's copy has only in-frame clones and lacks some. The data show roughly 200,000 clones, around 88% seen once. Germline CDR1 SGHNT, CDR2 YYREEE (reference sequence). This CDR3 comprises 15 residues. Trimming cost V 0 bases and J 3 bases; bases outside gene matches: 5. The chain links TRBV5-4 to TRBJ2-7; the match to TRBD2 covers 8 bases. The sequenced material came from PBMCs. The source of this sequence is a middle-aged man in good health and CMV-seropositive. Here the CDR3 DNA reads TGTGCCAGCAGCTTGGCTGCGGGGGGTCTCTACGAGCAGTACTTC. It yields the protein CASSLAAGGLYEQYF.